The 9 T cell receptor beta chains below all came from one sample that was sequenced in a study of T cell responses to AZD1222 COVID-19 vaccine. Produced via immunoSEQ multiplex PCR; TCRdb's table is partial and in-frame only. This table holds tens of thousands of clones, roughly nine tenths found once. The sequencing here drew on peripheral blood, taken on day 0 of AZD1222 vaccination. The origin of the receptors is an adult in good health.

The chain links TRBV6-5 to TRBJ1-2, with a possible D match to TRBD1 (6 bases). This CDR3 is 15 amino acids long. The V and J ends lost 2 bases and 5 bases respectively, with 15 bases between them. Germline CDR1 reads MNHEY; CDR2 reads SVGAGI. CDR3 sequence (DNA): TGTGCCAGCAGTTACGAGGGCAGGGGTTTTTATGGCTACACCTTC. Protein: CASSYEGRGFYGYTF.

This rearrangement joins TRBV19 to TRBJ1-1; D is unclear. The CDR3 length is 15 residues. V was shortened by 7 bases and J by 2 bases, with 17 bases between the two germline ends. Germline CDR1 LNHDA, CDR2 SQIVND (reference sequence). CDR3 DNA sequence: TGTGCCAGTATGGCTTTCTCGACTCCTAACACTGAAGCTTTCTTT. This encodes CASMAFSTPNTEAFF.

The chain carries TRBV5-6 and TRBJ1-2, with D possibly being TRBD1 (6 bases). The germline V gene has CDR1 SGHDT and CDR2 YYEEEE. V lost 1 base and J lost 4, with 11 bases in between. This CDR3 region has 14 residues. CDR3 protein: CASSLNREAYGYTF. Here the CDR3 DNA reads TGTGCCAGCAGCTTGAACAGGGAGGCCTATGGCTACACCTTC.

This rearrangement joins TRBV19 to TRBJ1-2; D not certain. The V gene lost 4 bases and the J gene lost 7 bases, with 10 bases spanning the gap. Germline V gene lookup returns CDR1 LNHDA and CDR2 SQIVND (reference sequence). There are 12 residues in the CDR3. The CDR3 DNA follows: TGTGCCAGTAGTACCAGCATGTTTGGCTACACCTTC. It specifies CASSTSMFGYTF.

The chain uses TRBV5-1 and TRBJ1-6; TRBD1 aligns across 10 bases. With V trimmed by 1 base and J by 10 bases, 8 bases remained unmatched. The V gene's germline CDR1 is SGHRS and CDR2 YFSETQ. This CDR3 spans 16 amino acids. Here the CDR3 reads CASSLSGTGVGSPLHF. The CDR3 DNA sequence: TGCGCCAGCAGCTTGTCCGGGACAGGGGTTGGCTCACCCCTCCACTTT.

The chain is built from TRBV6-5 and TRBJ1-5; unclear D gene. Trimming took 5 bases from V and 0 from J, leaving 5 bases between them. CDR1 and CDR2 from the germline V gene are MNHEY and SVGAGI. The CDR3 contains 13 residues. The CDR3 spells CASSPSSNQPQHF. The CDR3 nucleotides are TGTGCCAGCAGTCCCTCTAGCAATCAGCCCCAGCATTTT.

This chain joins TRBV20-1 and TRBJ2-7; the D gene is possibly TRBD2 (5 bases). CDR1 and CDR2 (germline): DFQATT, SNEGSKA (reference sequence). The CDR3 is made up of 11 amino acids. The germline V and J ends were trimmed by 4 bases and 5 bases, with 9 bases remaining between them. CDR3 nucleotide sequence: TGCAGTGCTACGGGGTACAACGAGCAGTACTTC. Its protein is CSATGYNEQYF.

CDR3 region: CASSLGQGNTGELFF. In DNA form, the CDR3 reads TGTGCCAGCTCACTGGGACAGGGGAACACCGGGGAGCTGTTTTTT. The chain employs TRBV18 and TRBJ2-2; TRBD1 matches 9 bases. CDR1 is KGHSH, CDR2 LQKENI, per germline. CDR3 length: 15 residues. V was pared by 4 bases and J by 1 base, with 1 base of the junction left unmatched.

The chain recombines TRBV7-8 with TRBJ2-1; D ambiguous. CDR3 length: 18 amino acids. Trimming left V 1 base short and J 0 bases short, with 16 bases between. The germline gives CDR1 SGHVS, CDR2 FQNEAQ. In DNA, the CDR3 is TGTGCCAGCAGCTTAGGATGGTCAACCGCCCGCTCCTACAATGAGCAGTTCTTC. It encodes CASSLGWSTARSYNEQFF.